The 14 T cell receptor beta chains presented below share a single source sample, sequenced in a study of blood T cell repertoires in COVID-19. The data were produced by immunoSEQ multiplex PCR, yet TCRdb's version contains in-frame clones alone and is incomplete. This sample has some 250,000 clones, with about 80% found just once. The source material was peripheral blood. Source of these receptors: a woman over 75 with acute or convalescent COVID-19.

The table lists this clone with a few counts. The chain combines TRBV28 with TRBJ2-1, with a possible D match to TRBD1 (7 bases). Germline loops: CDR1 MDHEN, CDR2 SYDVKM. This CDR3 region has 13 residues. V lost 9 bases and J lost 3, with 12 bases in between. The CDR3 reads CASSQGGYNEQFF. For the CDR3, the DNA is TGTGCCAGTTCGCAGGGGGGCTACAATGAGCAGTTCTTC.

The chain carries TRBV5-4 and TRBJ2-3; 10 bases map to TRBD2. The CDR3 is 17 amino acids. The V gene's germline CDR1 is SGHNT and CDR2 YYREEE (reference sequence). V was clipped by 4 bases and J by 1 base; unmatched bases: 9. The CDR3 region is CASSPRSGGAGTDTQYF. CDR3 in DNA: TGTGCCAGCAGCCCCAGAAGCGGGGGGGCCGGCACAGATACGCAGTATTTT. Full variable domain (remainder filled in from reference TRBV5-4 and TRBJ2-3): ETGVTQSPTHLIKTRGQQVTLRCSSQSGHNTVSWYQQALGQGPQFIFQYYREEENGRGNFPPRFSGLQFPNYSSELNVNALELDDSALYLCASSPRSGGAGTDTQYFGPGTRLTVL.

The V and J genes are TRBV9 and TRBJ1-4; D might be TRBD1 (6 bases). Trimming removed 0 bases at V and 5 bases at J, with 8 bases between. The CDR3 is 14 residues long. From germline, CDR1 is SGDLS and CDR2 YYNGEE. The CDR3 region has the DNA TGTGCCAGCAGCGTAGCTCAGGGGAATGAAAAACTGTTTTTT. This translates into CASSVAQGNEKLFF. The full variable domain, completed using reference TRBV9 and TRBJ1-4, is DSGVTQTPKHLITATGQRVTLRCSPRSGDLSVYWYQQSLDQGLQFLIQYYNGEERAKGNILERFSAQQFPDLHSELNLSSLELGDSALYFCASSVAQGNEKLFFGSGTQLSVL.

V usage is TRBV9 and J usage is TRBJ2-3; TRBD2 aligns across 16 bases. CDR1 is SGDLS, CDR2 YYNGEE, per germline. The CDR3 spans 18 residues. J gave up 3 bases and V 1 base, and 5 bases lay outside the gene matches. CDR3 nucleotide sequence: TGTGCCAGCAGCGTATCGGGGACTAGCGGGGGGGTTACAGATACGCAGTATTTT. Translating gives CASSVSGTSGGVTDTQYF.

The CDR3 sequence is CASSGLGQGGEKLFF. CDR3 bases: TGCGCCAGCAGCGGATTAGGACAGGGGGGCGAAAAACTGTTTTTT. The rearrangement joins TRBV5-1 to TRBJ1-4; 10 bases are shared with TRBD1. The CDR3 contains 15 residues. J lost 8 bases, V lost 4 bases, and 8 bases had no gene match. Per the germline V gene, CDR1 is SGHRS and CDR2 is YFSETQ.

The chain combines TRBV2 with TRBJ1-2, with TRBD1 matching 7 bases. V lost 7 bases, J lost 8 bases, and 7 bases stayed unmatched. The CDR3 has 12 amino acids. Germline CDR1 and CDR2: SNHLY and FYNNEI. This CDR3 is CASIPGTAGYTF. The CDR3 DNA follows: TGTGCCAGCATCCCCGGGACAGCAGGCTACACCTTC.

This sequence joins TRBV10-1 and TRBJ2-7; perhaps TRBD2 as D (5 bases). CDR1 is WNHNN and CDR2 is SYGVQD in the germline V gene (reference sequence). The CDR3 is made up of 12 amino acids. Trimming took 2 bases from V and 7 from J, leaving 9 bases between them. This CDR3 reads CASSEPPGEQYF. As DNA, the CDR3 is TGCGCCAGCAGTGAGCCCCCGGGGGAGCAGTACTTC.

V gene TRBV7-2 combines with J gene TRBJ1-6, with D perhaps matching TRBD1 (5 bases). CDR1 and CDR2 from the germline V gene are SGHTA and FQGNSA. The CDR3 is 14 amino acids. V lost 6 bases and J 10 bases, leaving 16 bases between the germline ends. Here the CDR3 DNA reads TGTGCCAGCAGTGTTACAGCGTGGGGCTCACCCCTCCACTTT. It encodes CASSVTAWGSPLHF.

J is TRBJ1-1 and V is TRBV7-9; D is ambiguous. Germline V lookup: CDR1 SEHNR, CDR2 FQNEAQ (reference sequence). This CDR3 is 17 amino acids long. The ends were cut back, 1 base at V and 2 bases at J, with 17 bases in the middle. Here the CDR3 DNA reads TGTGCCAGCAGCTTAGTCGGAAGAGGTCGTCTCAACACTGAAGCTTTCTTT. This sequence encodes CASSLVGRGRLNTEAFF.

The rearrangement joins TRBV27 to TRBJ1-1; no definite D call. V was trimmed by 4 bases and J by 2 bases, leaving 8 bases between them. Germline lookup yields CDR1 MNHEY and CDR2 SMNVEV (reference sequence). This CDR3 region has 13 residues. Here the CDR3 reads CASSYLENTEAFF. The DNA for the CDR3 is TGTGCCAGCAGTTATTTAGAAAACACTGAAGCTTTCTTT.

This clone was picked up a small number of times. The chain carries TRBV19 and TRBJ1-2, with TRBD1 matching 9 bases. The germline V gene has CDR1 LNHDA and CDR2 SQIVND (reference sequence). After removal of 6 bases from V and 7 bases from J, the junction contained 9 bases not matched to a gene. This CDR3 is 14 amino acids long. The CDR3 nucleotides read TGTGCCAGTAGGTCGGGGGACAGGGTATTTGGCTACACCTTC. As protein: CASRSGDRVFGYTF.

The chain combines TRBV29-1 with TRBJ2-5, with D possibly being TRBD2 (5 bases). Trimming took off 2 bases at V and 5 bases at J, with 12 bases between the two ends. Germline V gene data show CDR1 as SQVTM and CDR2 as ANQGSEA. The length of the CDR3 is 13 residues. This CDR3 is CSVERGIGETQYF. CDR3 sequence (DNA): TGCAGCGTTGAAAGAGGGATAGGCGAGACCCAGTACTTC.

This clone was observed a handful of times. The CDR3 is CASSQVDSSNQPQHF. CDR3 coding DNA: TGCGCCAGCAGCCAAGTGGACAGTAGCAATCAGCCCCAGCATTTT. The genes are TRBV4-1 and TRBJ1-5; TRBD1 might be the D (6 bases). There are 15 residues in the CDR3. Germline lookup yields CDR1 MGHRA and CDR2 YSYEKL. V was clipped by 1 base and J by 0 bases, with 7 bases between them.

The genes are TRBV14 and TRBJ1-1, with 8 bases identical to TRBD1. The CDR3 consists of 13 residues. V was pared by 6 bases and J by 6 bases, with 6 bases of the junction left unmatched. The germline CDR1 and CDR2 sequences are SGHDN and FVKESK. For the CDR3, the DNA is TGTGCCAGCAGACGACAGACAGGGGCTGAAGCTTTCTTT. This gives the protein CASRRQTGAEAFF.